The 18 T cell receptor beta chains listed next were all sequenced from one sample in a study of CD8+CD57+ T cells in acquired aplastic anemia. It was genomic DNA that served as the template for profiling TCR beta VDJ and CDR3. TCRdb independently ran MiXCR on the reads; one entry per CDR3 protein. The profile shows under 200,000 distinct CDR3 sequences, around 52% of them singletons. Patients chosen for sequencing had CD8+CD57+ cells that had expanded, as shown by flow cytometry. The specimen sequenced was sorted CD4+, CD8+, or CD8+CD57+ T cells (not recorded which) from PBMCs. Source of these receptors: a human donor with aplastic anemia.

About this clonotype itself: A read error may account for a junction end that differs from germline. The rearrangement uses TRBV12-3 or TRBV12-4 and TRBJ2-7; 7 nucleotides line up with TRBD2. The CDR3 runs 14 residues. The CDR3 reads CASSLARGSYEQHF. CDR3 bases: TGTGCCAGCAGTTTAGCGCGGGGGTCCTACGAGCAGCACTTC.

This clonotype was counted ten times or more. The DNA for the CDR3 is TGTGCCAGCAGCTTAGAAGTCGGCGGCTACGAGCAGTACTTC. Protein: CASSLEVGGYEQYF. This chain connects TRBV7-9 to TRBJ2-7; D remains unclear. The CDR3 covers 14 residues. Trimming left V 1 base short and J 3 bases short, with 10 bases between. Germline V gives CDR1 SEHNR, CDR2 FQNEAQ (reference sequence).

CDR3: CAISEPGLAGVGTDTQYF. The CDR3 DNA reads TGTGCCATCAGTGAACCGGGACTAGCGGGAGTGGGGACAGATACGCAGTATTTT. This sequence joins TRBV10-3 and TRBJ2-3; 14 positions match TRBD2. Losses at the gene ends were 3 bases for V and 3 bases for J; bases not matched to a gene: 8. The CDR3 has 18 amino acids. CDR1 and CDR2 (germline): ENHRY, SYGVKD.

The CDR3: CASSLSRGWYEQYF. The CDR3 region has the DNA TGTGCCAGCAGTTTGTCCAGGGGGTGGTACGAGCAGTACTTC. V usage is TRBV27 and J usage is TRBJ2-7; 7 bases line up with TRBD1. The CDR3 is 14 residues long. Germline V CDR1 and CDR2: MNHEY, SMNVEV (reference sequence). Trimming removed 3 bases from V and 4 bases from J; junction bases left unmatched: 6.

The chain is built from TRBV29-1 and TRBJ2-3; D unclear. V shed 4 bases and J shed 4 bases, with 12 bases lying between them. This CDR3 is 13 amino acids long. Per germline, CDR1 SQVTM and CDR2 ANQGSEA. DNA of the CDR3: TGCAGCGTTGTTTTAGCAGGAGCAGATACGCAGTATTTT. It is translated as CSVVLAGADTQYF.

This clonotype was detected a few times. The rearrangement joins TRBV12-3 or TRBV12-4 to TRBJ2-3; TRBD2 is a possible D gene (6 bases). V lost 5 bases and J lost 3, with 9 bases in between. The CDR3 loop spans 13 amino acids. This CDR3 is CASSPGVTDTQYF. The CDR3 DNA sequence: TGTGCCAGCAGTCCGGGGGTAACAGATACGCAGTATTTT.

The CDR3 DNA reads TGTGCCAGTAGTACCGGGGACAGCCGCACAGATACGCAGTATTTT. Translating gives CASSTGDSRTDTQYF. The chain employs TRBV19 and TRBJ2-3; 7 nucleotides line up with TRBD1. CDR1 and CDR2 from the germline V gene are LNHDA and SQIVND (reference sequence). J gave up 1 base and V 4 bases, and 5 bases lay outside the gene matches. This CDR3 has 15 amino acids. Filled out from reference TRBV19 and TRBJ2-3, the complete variable domain reads DGGITQSPKYLFRKEGQNVTLSCEQNLNHDAMYWYRQDPGQGLRLIYYSQIVNDFQKGDIAEGYSVSREKKESFPLTVTSAQKNPTAFYLCASSTGDSRTDTQYFGPGTRLTVL.

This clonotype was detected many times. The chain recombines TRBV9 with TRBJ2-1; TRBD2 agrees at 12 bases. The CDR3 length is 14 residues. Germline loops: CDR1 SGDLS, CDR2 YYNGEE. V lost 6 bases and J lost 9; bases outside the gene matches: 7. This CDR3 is CASTLAGGFGEQFF. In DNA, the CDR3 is TGTGCCAGCACACTAGCGGGAGGATTTGGTGAGCAGTTCTTC. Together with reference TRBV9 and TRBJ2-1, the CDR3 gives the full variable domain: DSGVTQTPKHLITATGQRVTLRCSPRSGDLSVYWYQQSLDQGLQFLIQYYNGEERAKGNILERFSAQQFPDLHSELNLSSLELGDSALYFCASTLAGGFGEQFFGPGTRLTVL.

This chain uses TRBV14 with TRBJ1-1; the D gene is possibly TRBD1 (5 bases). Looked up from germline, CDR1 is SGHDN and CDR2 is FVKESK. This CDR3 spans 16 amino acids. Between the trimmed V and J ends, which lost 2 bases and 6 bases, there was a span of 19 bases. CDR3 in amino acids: CASSQTLGRGFSEAFF. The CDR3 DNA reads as TGTGCCAGCAGCCAAACACTGGGACGGGGGTTTTCTGAAGCTTTCTTT.

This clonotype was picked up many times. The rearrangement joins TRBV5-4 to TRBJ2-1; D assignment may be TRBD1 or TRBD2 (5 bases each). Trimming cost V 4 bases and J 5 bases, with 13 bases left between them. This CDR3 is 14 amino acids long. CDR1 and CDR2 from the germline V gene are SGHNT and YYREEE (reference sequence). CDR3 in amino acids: CASSPGALDNEQFF. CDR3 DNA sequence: TGTGCCAGCAGCCCCGGGGCCCTTGACAATGAGCAGTTCTTC.

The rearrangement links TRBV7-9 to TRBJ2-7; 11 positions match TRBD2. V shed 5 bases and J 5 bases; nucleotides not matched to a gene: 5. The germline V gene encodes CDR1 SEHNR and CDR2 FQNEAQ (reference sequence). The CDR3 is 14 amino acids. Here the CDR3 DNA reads TGTGCCAGCAGCATGACTAGCGGGATCGACGAGCAGTACTTC. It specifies CASSMTSGIDEQYF.

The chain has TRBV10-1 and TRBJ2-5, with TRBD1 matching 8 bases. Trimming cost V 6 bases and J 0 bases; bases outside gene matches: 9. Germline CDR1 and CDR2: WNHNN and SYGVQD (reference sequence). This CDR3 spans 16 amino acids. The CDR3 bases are TGCGCCAGCAGGACGGACAGGGCCAGGTACCAAGAGACCCAGTACTTC. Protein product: CASRTDRARYQETQYF.

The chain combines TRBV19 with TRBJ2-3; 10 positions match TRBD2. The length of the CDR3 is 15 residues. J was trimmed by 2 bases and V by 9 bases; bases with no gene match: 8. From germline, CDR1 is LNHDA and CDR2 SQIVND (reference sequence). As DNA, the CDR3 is TGTGCCAGCTTTTCAGCGGGAGGGCCCACAGATACGCAGTATTTT. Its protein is CASFSAGGPTDTQYF.

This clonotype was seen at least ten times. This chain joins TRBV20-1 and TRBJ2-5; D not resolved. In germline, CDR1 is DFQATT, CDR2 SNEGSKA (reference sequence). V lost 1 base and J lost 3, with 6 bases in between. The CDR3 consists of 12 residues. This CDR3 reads CSARVGEETQYF. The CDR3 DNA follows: TGCAGTGCTAGAGTGGGTGAAGAGACCCAGTACTTC.

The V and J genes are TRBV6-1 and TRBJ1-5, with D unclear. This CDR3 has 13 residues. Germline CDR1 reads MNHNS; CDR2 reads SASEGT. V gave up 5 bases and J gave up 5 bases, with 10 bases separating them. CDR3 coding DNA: TGTGCCAGCAGTACCCAACGGGATCAGCCCCAGCATTTT. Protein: CASSTQRDQPQHF.

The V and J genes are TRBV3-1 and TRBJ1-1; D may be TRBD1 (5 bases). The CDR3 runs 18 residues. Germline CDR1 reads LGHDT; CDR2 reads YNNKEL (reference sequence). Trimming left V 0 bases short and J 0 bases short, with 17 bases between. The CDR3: CASSQDLWQGPMNTEAFF. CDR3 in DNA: TGTGCCAGCAGCCAAGATCTTTGGCAGGGACCCATGAACACTGAAGCTTTCTTT. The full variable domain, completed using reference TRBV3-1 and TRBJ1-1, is DTAVSQTPKYLVTQMGNDKSIKCEQNLGHDTMYWYKQDSKKFLKIMFSYNNKELIINETVPNRFSPKSPDKAHLNLHINSLELGDSAVYFCASSQDLWQGPMNTEAFFGQGTRLTVV.

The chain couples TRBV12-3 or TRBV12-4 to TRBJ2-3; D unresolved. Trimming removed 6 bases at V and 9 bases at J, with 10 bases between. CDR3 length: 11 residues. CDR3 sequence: CASRLLETQYF. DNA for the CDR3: TGTGCCAGCAGGCTACTGGAGACGCAGTATTTT.

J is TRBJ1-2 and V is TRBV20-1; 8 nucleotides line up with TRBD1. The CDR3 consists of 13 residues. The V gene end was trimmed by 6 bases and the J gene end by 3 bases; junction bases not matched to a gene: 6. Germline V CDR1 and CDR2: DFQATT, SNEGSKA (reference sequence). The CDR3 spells CSAKTGVDYGYTF. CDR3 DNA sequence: TGCAGTGCAAAGACAGGGGTCGACTATGGCTACACCTTC.